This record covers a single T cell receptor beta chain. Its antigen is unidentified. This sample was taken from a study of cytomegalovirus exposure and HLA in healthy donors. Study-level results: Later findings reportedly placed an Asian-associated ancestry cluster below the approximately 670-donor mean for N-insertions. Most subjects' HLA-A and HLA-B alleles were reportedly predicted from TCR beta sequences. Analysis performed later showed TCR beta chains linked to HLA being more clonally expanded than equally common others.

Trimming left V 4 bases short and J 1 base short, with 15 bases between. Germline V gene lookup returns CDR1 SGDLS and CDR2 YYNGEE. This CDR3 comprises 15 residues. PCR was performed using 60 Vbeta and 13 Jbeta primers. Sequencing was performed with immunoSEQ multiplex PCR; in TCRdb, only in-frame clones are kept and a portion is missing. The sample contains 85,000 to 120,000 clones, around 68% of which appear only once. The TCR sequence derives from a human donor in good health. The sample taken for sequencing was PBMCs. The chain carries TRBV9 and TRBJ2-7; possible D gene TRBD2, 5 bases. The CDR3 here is CASSQAGGFSYEQYF. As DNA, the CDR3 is TGTGCCAGCAGCCAGGCAGGAGGATTTTCCTACGAGCAGTACTTC.